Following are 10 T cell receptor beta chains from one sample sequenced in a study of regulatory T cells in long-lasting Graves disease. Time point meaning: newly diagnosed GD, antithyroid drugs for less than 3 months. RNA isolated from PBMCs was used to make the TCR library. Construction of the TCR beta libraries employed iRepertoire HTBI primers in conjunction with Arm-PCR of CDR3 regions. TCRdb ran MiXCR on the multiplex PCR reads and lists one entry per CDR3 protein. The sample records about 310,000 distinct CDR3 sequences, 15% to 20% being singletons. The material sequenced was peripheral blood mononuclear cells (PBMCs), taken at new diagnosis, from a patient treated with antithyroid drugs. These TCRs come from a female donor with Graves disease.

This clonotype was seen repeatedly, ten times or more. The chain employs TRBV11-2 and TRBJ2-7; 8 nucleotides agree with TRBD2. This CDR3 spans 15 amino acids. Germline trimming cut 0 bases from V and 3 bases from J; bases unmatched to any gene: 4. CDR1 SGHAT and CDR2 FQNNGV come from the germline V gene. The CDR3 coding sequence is TGTGCCAGCAGCTTAGATGCCGGGACTAGCTACGAGCAGTACTTC. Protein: CASSLDAGTSYEQYF.

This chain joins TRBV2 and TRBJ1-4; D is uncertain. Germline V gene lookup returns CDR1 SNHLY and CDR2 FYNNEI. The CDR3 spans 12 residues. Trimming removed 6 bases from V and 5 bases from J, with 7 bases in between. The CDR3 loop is CASRDQNEKLFF. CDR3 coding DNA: TGTGCCAGCAGGGACCAAAATGAAAAACTGTTTTTT.

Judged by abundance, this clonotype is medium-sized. The CDR3: CASTLGGKWETQYF. In nucleotides, the CDR3 is TGTGCCAGCACCCTCGGTGGGAAGTGGGAGACCCAGTACTTC. The chain is built from TRBV12-3 or TRBV12-4 and TRBJ2-5; D not resolved. The CDR3 contains 14 residues. Deletions cut 7 bases from V and 5 bases from J, with 17 bases between.

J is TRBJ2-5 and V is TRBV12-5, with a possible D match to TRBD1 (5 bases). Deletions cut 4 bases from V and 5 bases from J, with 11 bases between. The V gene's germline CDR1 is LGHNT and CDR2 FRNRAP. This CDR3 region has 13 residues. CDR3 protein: CASGSDRPETQYF. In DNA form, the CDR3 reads TGTGCTAGTGGTTCCGACAGACCGGAGACCCAGTACTTC.

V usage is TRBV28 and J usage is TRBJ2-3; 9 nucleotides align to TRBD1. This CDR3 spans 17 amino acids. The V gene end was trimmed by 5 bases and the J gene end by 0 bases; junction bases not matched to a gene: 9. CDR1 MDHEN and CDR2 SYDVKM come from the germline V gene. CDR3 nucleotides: TGTGCCAGCAGTCTCCTAGCCGGGACAGGGAGCACAGATACGCAGTATTTT. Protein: CASSLLAGTGSTDTQYF.

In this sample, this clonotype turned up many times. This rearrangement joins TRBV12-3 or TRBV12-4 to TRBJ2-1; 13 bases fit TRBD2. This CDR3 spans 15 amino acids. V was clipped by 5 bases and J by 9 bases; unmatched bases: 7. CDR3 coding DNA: TGTGCCAGCAGTCTAGGACTAGCGGGAGACGGTGAGCAGTTCTTC. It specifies CASSLGLAGDGEQFF.

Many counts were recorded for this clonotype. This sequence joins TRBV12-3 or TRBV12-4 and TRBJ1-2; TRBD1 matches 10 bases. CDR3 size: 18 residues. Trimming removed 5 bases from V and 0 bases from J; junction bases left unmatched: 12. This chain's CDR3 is CASSPPTGGDRPNYGYTF. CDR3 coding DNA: TGTGCCAGCAGTCCCCCGACAGGGGGCGACCGACCTAACTATGGCTACACCTTC.

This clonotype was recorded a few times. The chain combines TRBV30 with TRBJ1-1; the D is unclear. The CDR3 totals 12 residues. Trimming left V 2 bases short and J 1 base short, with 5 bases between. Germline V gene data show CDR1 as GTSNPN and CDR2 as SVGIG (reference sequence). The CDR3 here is CAWSTPNTEAFF. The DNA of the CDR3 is TGTGCCTGGAGTACACCGAACACTGAAGCTTTCTTT.

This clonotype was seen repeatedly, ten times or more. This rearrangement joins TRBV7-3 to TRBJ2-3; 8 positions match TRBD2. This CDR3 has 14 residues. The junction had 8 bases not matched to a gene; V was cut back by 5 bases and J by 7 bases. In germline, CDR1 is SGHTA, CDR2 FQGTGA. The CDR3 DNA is TGTGCCAGCAGCCCGGGGACTAGTTTACATACGCAGTATTTT. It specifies CASSPGTSLHTQYF. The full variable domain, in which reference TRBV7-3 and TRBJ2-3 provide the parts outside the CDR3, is GAGVSQTPSNKVTEKGKYVELRCDPISGHTALYWYRQSLGQGPEFLIYFQGTGAADDSGLPNDRFFAVRPEGSVSTLKIQRTERGDSAVYLCASSPGTSLHTQYFGPGTRLTVL.

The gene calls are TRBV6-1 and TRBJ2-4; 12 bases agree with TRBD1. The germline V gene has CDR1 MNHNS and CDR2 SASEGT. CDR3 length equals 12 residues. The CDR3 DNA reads TGTGCGCTTGGGACAGGGGGCGACATTCAGTACTTC. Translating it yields CALGTGGDIQYF.